The count of the clone carrying this T cell receptor beta chain is one. As yet, its antigen is unknown. This specimen belongs to a study of cytomegalovirus exposure and HLA in healthy donors. Study results and caveats: In a later analysis, TCR beta V- and J-gene trimming was associated with a missense DCLRE1C variant. In vitro confirmation showed a few CMV-associated chains to be CMV antigen specific. Sequencing depth across donors, presence/absence analyses assumed, was roughly uniform. When a later analysis was performed, an Asian-associated ancestry cluster reportedly had fewer N-insertions than the approximately 700-donor mean.

The PCR had 60 Vbeta and 13 Jbeta primers. Assay used: immunoSEQ multiplex PCR; TCRdb lists only in-frame clones, some missing. This sample has tens of thousands of clones, with about three quarters found just once. Per the germline V gene, CDR1 is SNHLY and CDR2 is FYNNEI. V lost 2 bases, J lost 5 bases, and 19 bases lay in between. The CDR3 is made up of 17 amino acids. This chain connects TRBV2 to TRBJ2-1; D gene unclear. The sequenced sample consisted of PBMCs. This clonotype was sampled from a male donor in good health and CMV-seropositive. The CDR3 nucleotides read TGTGCCAGCAGTGAAATCGTGGAGCTCCTCTATAACAATGAGCAGTTCTTC. Translating gives CASSEIVELLYNNEQFF.